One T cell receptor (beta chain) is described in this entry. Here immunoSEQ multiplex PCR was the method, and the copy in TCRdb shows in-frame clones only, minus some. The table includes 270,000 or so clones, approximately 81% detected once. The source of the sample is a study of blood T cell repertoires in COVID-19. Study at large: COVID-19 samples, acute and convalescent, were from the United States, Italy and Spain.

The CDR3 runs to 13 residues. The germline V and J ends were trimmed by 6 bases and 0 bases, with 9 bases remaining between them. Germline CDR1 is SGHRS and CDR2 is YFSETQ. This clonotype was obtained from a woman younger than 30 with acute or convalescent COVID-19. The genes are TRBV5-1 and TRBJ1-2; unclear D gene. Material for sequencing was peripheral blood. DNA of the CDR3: TGCGCCAGCAAGCTCGCCACTAACTATGGCTACACCTTC. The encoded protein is CASKLATNYGYTF.